The sequence of this T cell receptor (beta chain) was determined in a study of blood T cell repertoires in COVID-19. Study summary: From T cells, B-cell-depleted T cells, or PBMCs came the material, which was cDNA or gDNA.

Enrolled through a virtual design, the participants were between roughly 18 and 89 years of age and came from under 25 US areas. Two negative PCRs, clearance, or symptom resolution had been documented for recovered Cohort 3 donors. Original methodology: Amplification of reference gene primers provided the estimated nucleated cell counts. Repertoires were generated with immunoSEQ multiplex PCR, while TCRdb's copy carries only in-frame clones and drops some. V, J and clone size are those of that table, while D and trimming were read from the DNA. Of fewer than 300,000 clones listed, about 89% are singletons. Trimming cost V 6 bases and J 2 bases; bases outside gene matches: 4. This CDR3 comprises 13 residues. Germline V gene lookup returns CDR1 MDHEN and CDR2 SYDVKM.

The receptor's source is a man aged 40-55 years who had recovered from COVID-19. This sequence joins TRBV28 and TRBJ2-7, with 7 bases that match TRBD1. The specimen was PBMCs or T cells enriched from blood (not recorded which). The CDR3 is CASSRDSPYEQYF. The CDR3 DNA reads TGTGCCAGCAGCCGGGACAGCCCCTACGAGCAGTACTTC.